Listed here is a single T cell receptor beta chain. The sample is drawn from a study of OX40 agonist ivuxolimab in advanced cancers. At the level of the study: In this cohort, patients received ivuxolimab, an agonistic anti-OX40 (CD134) antibody. Hepatocellular carcinoma, melanoma, renal cell or head and neck cancer was diagnosed in the dose-escalation patients.

The protocol was immunoSEQ multiplex PCR, while the TCRdb copy is restricted to in-frame clones and leaves out a portion. The sample yields around 67,000 clones, about 81% seen once. V shed 4 bases, J shed 4 bases, and the junction held 11 bases outside the gene matches. The CDR3 consists of 17 residues. Looked up from germline, CDR1 is LGHNT and CDR2 is FRNRAP. The receptor comes from an adult with an advanced solid tumor such as melanoma, head and neck, liver or kidney cancer. The sample was CD4+ or CD8+ T cells sorted from blood, taken in a trial of the OX40 agonist ivuxolimab. The V call is TRBV12-5, the J call TRBJ1-5, with 9 bases matching TRBD1. CDR3 region: CASGSGGQGGGNQPQHF. The DNA of the CDR3 is TGTGCTAGTGGTTCCGGGGGACAGGGAGGAGGAAATCAGCCCCAGCATTTT.